This TCR beta chain was found in a study of blood T cell repertoires in COVID-19. Germline V gene lookup returns CDR1 SGHTA and CDR2 FQGNSA. V was pared by 5 bases and J by 4 bases, with 14 bases between. The CDR3 is made up of 14 amino acids. The assay was immunoSEQ multiplex PCR, and TCRdb's table has in-frame clones only and misses some. The sample has 280,000 or so clones, around 88% seen once. The gene calls are TRBV7-2 and TRBJ1-1; no clear D. The sample taken for sequencing was peripheral blood. The clonotype comes from a woman aged 25 to 39 who had recovered from COVID-19. DNA of the CDR3: TGTGCCAGCAGCCCAACCCTCCGACTCACTGAAGCTTTCTTT. This codes for CASSPTLRLTEAFF.